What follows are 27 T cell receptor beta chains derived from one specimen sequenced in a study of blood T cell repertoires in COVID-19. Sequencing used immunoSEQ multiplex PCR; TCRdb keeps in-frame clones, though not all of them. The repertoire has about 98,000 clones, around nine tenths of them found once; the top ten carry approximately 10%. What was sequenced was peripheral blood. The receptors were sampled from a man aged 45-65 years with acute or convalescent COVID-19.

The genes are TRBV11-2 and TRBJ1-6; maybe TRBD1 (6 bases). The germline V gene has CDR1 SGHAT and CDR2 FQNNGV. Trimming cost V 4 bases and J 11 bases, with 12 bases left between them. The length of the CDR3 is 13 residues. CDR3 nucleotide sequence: TGTGCCAGCAGCTCCTACAGGGCACCACCCCTCCACTTT. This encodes CASSSYRAPPLHF.

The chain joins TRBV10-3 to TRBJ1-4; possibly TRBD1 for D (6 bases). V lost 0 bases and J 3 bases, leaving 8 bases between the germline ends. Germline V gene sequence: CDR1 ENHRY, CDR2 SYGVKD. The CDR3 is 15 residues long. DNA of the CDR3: TGTGCCATCAGTGAGTCGGACAGCTCTAATGAAAAACTGTTTTTT. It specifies CAISESDSSNEKLFF.

CDR3 DNA sequence: TGTGCCAGCAGCCGGGGACTAGCGGGAGGGCCACAGGAGACCCAGTACTTC. Its protein product is CASSRGLAGGPQETQYF. The rearrangement links TRBV3-1 (or the pseudogene TRBV3-2) to TRBJ2-5; TRBD2 matches at 16 bases. This CDR3 is built from 17 residues. Trimming removed 4 bases from V and 5 bases from J; junction bases left unmatched: 7. The germline V gene has CDR1 LGHDT and CDR2 YNNKEL (reference sequence).

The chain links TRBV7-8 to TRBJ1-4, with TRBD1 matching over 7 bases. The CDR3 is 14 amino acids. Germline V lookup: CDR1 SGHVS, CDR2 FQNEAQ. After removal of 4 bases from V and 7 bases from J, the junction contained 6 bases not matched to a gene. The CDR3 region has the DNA TGTGCCAGCAGCTCTGGCAGGGGGTTTGAAAAACTGTTTTTT. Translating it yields CASSSGRGFEKLFF.

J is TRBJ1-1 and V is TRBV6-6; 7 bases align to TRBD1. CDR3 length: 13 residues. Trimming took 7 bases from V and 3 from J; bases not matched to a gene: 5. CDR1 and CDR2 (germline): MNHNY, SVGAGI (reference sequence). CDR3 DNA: TGTGCCAGCACCCGACAGGGATACACTGAAGCTTTCTTT. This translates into CASTRQGYTEAFF.

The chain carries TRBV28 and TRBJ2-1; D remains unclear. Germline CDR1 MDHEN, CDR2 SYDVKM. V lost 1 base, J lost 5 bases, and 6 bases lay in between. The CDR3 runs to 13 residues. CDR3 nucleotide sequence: TGTGCCAGCAGTTTATTCCAGAACAATGAGCAGTTCTTC. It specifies CASSLFQNNEQFF. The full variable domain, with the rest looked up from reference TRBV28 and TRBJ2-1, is DVKVTQSSRYLVKRTGEKVFLECVQDMDHENMFWYRQDPGLGLRLIYFSYDVKMKEKGDIPEGYSVSREKKERFSLILESASTNQTSMYLCASSLFQNNEQFFGPGTRLTVL.

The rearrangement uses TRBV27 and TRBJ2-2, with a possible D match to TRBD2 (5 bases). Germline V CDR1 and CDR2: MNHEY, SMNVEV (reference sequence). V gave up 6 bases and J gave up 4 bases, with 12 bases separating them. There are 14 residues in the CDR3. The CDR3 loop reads CASRITGFTGELFF. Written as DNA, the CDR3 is TGTGCCAGCAGGATAACGGGGTTCACCGGGGAGCTGTTTTTT.

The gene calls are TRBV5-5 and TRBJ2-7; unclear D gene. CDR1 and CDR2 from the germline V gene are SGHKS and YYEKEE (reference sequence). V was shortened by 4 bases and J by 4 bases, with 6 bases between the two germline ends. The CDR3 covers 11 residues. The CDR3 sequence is CASSLFYEQYF. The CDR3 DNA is TGTGCCAGCAGCCTGTTTTACGAGCAGTACTTC.

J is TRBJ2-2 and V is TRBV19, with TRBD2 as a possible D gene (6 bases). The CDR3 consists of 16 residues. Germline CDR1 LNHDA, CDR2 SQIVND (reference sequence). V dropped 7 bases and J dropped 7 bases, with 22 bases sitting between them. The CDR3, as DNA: TGTGCCAGTATAGCCCATCCCCTTAGGAGGGACGGGGAGCTGTTTTTT. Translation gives CASIAHPLRRDGELFF.

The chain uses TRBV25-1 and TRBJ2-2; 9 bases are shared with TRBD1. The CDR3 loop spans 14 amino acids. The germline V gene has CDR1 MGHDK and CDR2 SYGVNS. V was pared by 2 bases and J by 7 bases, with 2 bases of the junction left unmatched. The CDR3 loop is CASSETGGDGELFF. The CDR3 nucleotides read TGTGCCAGCAGTGAAACAGGGGGCGACGGGGAGCTGTTTTTT.

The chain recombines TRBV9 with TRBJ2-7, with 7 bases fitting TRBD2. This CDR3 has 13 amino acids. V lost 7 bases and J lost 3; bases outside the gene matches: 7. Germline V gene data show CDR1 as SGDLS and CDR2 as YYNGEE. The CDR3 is CASATASGYEQYF. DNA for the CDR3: TGTGCCAGCGCAACAGCTAGCGGCTACGAGCAGTACTTC.

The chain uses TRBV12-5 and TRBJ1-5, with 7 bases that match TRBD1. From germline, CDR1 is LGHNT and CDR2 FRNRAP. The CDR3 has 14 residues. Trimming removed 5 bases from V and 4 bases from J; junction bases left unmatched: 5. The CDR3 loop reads CASGLLQGNQPQHF. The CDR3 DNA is TGTGCTAGTGGTCTGCTACAGGGGAATCAGCCCCAGCATTTT.

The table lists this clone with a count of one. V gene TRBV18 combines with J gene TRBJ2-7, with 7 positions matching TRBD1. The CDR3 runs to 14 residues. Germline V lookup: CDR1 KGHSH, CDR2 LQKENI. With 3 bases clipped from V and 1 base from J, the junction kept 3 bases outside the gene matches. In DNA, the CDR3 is TGTGCCAGCTCACCCGGGACAGAATCCTACGAGCAGTACTTC. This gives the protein CASSPGTESYEQYF.

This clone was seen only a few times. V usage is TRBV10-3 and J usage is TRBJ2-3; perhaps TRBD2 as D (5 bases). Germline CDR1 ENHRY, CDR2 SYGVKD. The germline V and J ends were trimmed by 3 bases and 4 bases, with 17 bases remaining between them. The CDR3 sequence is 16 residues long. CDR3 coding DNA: TGTGCCATCAGTGATTTCCGGGTCGAGGGCCCAGATACGCAGTATTTT. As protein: CAISDFRVEGPDTQYF.

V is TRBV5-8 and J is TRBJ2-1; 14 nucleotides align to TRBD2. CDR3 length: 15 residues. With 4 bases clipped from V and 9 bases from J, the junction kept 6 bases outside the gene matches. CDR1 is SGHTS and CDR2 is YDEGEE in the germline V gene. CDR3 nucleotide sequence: TGTGCCAGCAGCCTCGGACTAGCGGGGGGATTTGAGCAGTTCTTC. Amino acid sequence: CASSLGLAGGFEQFF.

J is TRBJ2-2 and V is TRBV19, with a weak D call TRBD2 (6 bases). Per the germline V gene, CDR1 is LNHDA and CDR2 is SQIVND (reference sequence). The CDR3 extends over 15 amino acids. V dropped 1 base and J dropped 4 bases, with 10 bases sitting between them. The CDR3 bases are TGTGCCAGTAGTATAGCGACTAGTTCCACCGGGGAGCTGTTTTTT. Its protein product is CASSIATSSTGELFF.

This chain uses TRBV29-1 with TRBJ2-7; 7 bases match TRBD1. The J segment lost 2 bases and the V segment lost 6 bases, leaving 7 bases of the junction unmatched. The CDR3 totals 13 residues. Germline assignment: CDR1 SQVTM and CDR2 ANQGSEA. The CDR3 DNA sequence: TGCAGCGTCCCGGGACAGACGACCTACGAGCAGTACTTC. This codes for CSVPGQTTYEQYF.

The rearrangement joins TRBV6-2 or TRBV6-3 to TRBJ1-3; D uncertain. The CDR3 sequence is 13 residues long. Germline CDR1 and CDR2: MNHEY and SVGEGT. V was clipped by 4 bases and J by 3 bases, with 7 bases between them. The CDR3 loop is CASSSPVGNTIYF. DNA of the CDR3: TGTGCCAGCAGTTCCCCGGTTGGAAACACCATATATTTT.

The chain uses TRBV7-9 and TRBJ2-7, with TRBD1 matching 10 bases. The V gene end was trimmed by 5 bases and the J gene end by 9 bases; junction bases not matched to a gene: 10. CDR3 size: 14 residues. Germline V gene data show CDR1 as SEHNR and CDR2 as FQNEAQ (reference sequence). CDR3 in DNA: TGTGCCAGCAGCCCTCGACAGGGGGCCCCTGTGCAGTACTTC. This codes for CASSPRQGAPVQYF.

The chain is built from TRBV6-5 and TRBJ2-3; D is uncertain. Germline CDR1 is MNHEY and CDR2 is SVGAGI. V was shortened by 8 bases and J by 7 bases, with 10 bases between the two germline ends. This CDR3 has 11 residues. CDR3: CASRSRYTQYF. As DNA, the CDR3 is TGTGCCAGCCGAAGCAGGTATACGCAGTATTTT.

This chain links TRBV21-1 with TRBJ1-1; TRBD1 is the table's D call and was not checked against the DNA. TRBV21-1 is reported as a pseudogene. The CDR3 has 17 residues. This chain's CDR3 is CASSTKGGQGAYTEAFF. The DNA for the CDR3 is TGTGCCAGCAGCACTAAAGGGGGCCAGGGGGCGTATACTGAAGCTTTCTTT.

CDR3 coding DNA: TGCGCCAGCAGCTTTTTGCTGGACACCAACTTTAGCAATCAGCCCCAGCATTTT. Its translation: CASSFLLDTNFSNQPQHF. The rearrangement joins TRBV5-1 to TRBJ1-5; tentative D call: TRBD1 (5 bases). CDR1 SGHRS and CDR2 YFSETQ come from the germline V gene. The CDR3 sequence is 18 residues long. V was pared by 2 bases and J by 0 bases, with 18 bases between. The complete variable domain, with remaining parts taken from reference TRBV5-1 and TRBJ1-5, reads KAGVTQTPRYLIKTRGQQVTLSCSPISGHRSVSWYQQTPGQGLQFLFEYFSETQRNKGNFPGRFSGRQFSNSRSEMNVSTLELGDSALYLCASSFLLDTNFSNQPQHFGDGTRLSIL.

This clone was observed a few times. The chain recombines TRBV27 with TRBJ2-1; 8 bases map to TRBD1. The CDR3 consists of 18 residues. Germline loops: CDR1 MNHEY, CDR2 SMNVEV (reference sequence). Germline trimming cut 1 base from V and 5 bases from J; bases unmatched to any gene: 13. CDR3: CASSLFISNRGVDNEQFF. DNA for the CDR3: TGTGCCAGCAGTTTATTCATCTCGAACAGGGGGGTGGACAATGAGCAGTTCTTC.

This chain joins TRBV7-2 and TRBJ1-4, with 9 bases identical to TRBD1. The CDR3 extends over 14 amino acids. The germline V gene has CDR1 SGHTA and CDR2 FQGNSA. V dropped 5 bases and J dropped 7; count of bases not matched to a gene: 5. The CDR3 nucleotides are TGTGCCAGCAGCGAAGACAGGGGGATTGAAAAACTGTTTTTT. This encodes CASSEDRGIEKLFF.

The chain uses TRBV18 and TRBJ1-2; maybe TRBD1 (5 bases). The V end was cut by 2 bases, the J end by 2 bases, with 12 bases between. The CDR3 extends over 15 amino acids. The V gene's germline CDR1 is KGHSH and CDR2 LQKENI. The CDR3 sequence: CASSPGRARNYGYTF. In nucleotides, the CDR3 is TGTGCCAGCTCACCAGGCAGGGCCAGAAACTATGGCTACACCTTC.

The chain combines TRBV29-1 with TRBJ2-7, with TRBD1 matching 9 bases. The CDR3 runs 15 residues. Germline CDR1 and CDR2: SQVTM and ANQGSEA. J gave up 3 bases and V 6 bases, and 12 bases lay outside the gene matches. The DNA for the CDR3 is TGCAGCGTCAGACCGGGACAGGGAGCTATCTACGAGCAGTACTTC. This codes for CSVRPGQGAIYEQYF.

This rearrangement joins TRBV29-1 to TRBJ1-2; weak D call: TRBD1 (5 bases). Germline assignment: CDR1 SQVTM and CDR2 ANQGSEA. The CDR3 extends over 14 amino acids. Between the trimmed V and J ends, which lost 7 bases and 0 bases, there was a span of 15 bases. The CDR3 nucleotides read TGCAGCGGGGGGGACTCCCGGCCTAACTATGGCTACACCTTC. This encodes CSGGDSRPNYGYTF.